This T cell receptor (beta chain) appears in the sequencing data of a study of CD8+ T cells in alopecia areata. Sequencing relied on a cDNA template that was reverse transcribed from extracted RNA. The assay was immunoSEQ multiplex PCR, and TCRdb's table has in-frame clones only and misses some. In the table there are about 210,000 clones, roughly 66% of which are singletons. Study-level results: Lesional scalp exceeded normal scalp in clonality, especially in alopecia totalis/universalis.

As for treatment: oral pan-JAK inhibitor, 5-10 mg twice daily. This CDR3 region has 12 residues. Between the trimmed V and J ends, which lost 4 bases and 2 bases, there was a span of 6 bases. Germline values: CDR1 SGHRS, CDR2 YFSETQ. On this clone itself: Its antigen is as yet unknown. The sample holds other DNA sequences that translate to the same CDR3.

The TCR sequence derives from a human donor with alopecia areata. J is TRBJ1-2 and V is TRBV5-1, with a possible D match to TRBD1 (5 bases). The specimen was CD4+ T cells sorted from blood, collected at week 44, from a patient treated with tofacitinib. DNA of the CDR3: TGCGCCAGCAGCGACAGCAACTATGGCTACACCTTC. Its protein product is CASSDSNYGYTF. The full variable domain, rest sourced from reference TRBV5-1 and TRBJ1-2, is KAGVTQTPRYLIKTRGQQVTLSCSPISGHRSVSWYQQTPGQGLQFLFEYFSETQRNKGNFPGRFSGRQFSNSRSEMNVSTLELGDSALYLCASSDSNYGYTFGSGTRLTVV.